This record looks at one TCR beta chain sequence and its context. The antigen this receptor binds is unknown. No qualities accompany the bases; no much larger clone lies one base away. Libraries were made using the immunoSEQ multiplex PCR assay. Held by TCRdb, this immuneACCESS table contains in-frame sequences only and omits some clones. Under half of the omission traces to an unresolved V gene where checked; the cause of the rest is unknown. In all, the sample holds 100,000 to 150,000 clones, and more than 80% of those were seen once. About 2.5% of the sample belongs to the ten largest clones. The data are from a study of control samples from healthy donors and cancer patients (dated by TCRdb to 2020 to 2021). Inclusive of the bounding cysteine and valine, the CDR3 is 13 residues long. CDR3 DNA is the only sequence kept; it has 39 bases, read in frame from the first base. V is clipped by 5 bases and J by 3 bases, and the sequence between their germline boundaries is 11 bases long. CDR1 and CDR2, per the germline V gene (reference sequence), are SEHNR and FQNEAQ.

The origin of this receptor is a man younger than 30 in good health. Sequencing used blood. This sequence uses TRBV7-9 and TRBJ2-7; no D gene call is confident. DNA sequence: TGTGCCAGCAGCCCCACTTTGAGCTACGAGCAGTACGTC. This encodes CASSPTLSYEQYV.